This note documents a single T cell receptor (beta chain) sequence. This clonotype appeared a few times. What antigen it recognizes has not been identified. Base quality data are lacking; no much larger clone is found one base away. This sample was taken from a study of T cell repertoires in cytomegalovirus infection (dated by TCRdb to about 2019). About the full investigation: Alongside well-studied HLA-B-restricted epitopes, the peptide stimulations were aimed at recently identified HLA-C-restricted CMV epitopes, whose presentation resists viral immunomodulation. Donor HLA type was relevant to the analysis, because carriage of CMV infection together with the matching HLA type was indicated by public TCR beta signatures. Overall study outcomes, separate from this receptor: Carriers of CMV infection plus the relevant HLA type were discriminated by the cumulative frequency of public TCR beta family members in the study cohort and in an independent 352-donor cohort. The ex vivo response was dominated by HLA-C-restricted CMV-specific TCR beta clonotypes, and the single most frequent clonotype in two of eight donors was supplied by these HLA-C-restricted clonotypes.

The treatment or condition label of this sample denotes: in vitro stimulation with specific CMV peptide epitopes to enrich CMV-specific T cells. Sequencing was performed on an Illumina HiSeq 1500. The public reads were reanalyzed by TCRdb: fastp trimming at Q25, MiXCR alignment, in-frame beta chains only. Rows with a matching CDR3 protein are joined into one entry that keeps the most common DNA and genes. A total of about 47,000 distinct CDR3 sequences appear in this sample, roughly 21% of them only once. Roughly 78% of the sample is in the top ten clones. Specimen: CD8+ T cells from cultured PBMCs, collected from culture after CMV antigen stimulation. The sequence came from a human donor in good health (CMV status not recorded). Some clones in this sample may be carry-over from other donors' samples.

The CDR3 region reads CASSDILALRDYGYTF. The sequence in DNA is TGTGCCAGCAGCGACATTCTGGCTCTGAGGGACTATGGCTACACCTTC. This receptor chain uses TRBV7-9 and TRBJ1-2, with no D gene named confidently. For CDR1 and CDR2, the germline V gene (reference sequence) lists SEHNR and FQNEAQ. V is clipped by 5 bases and J by 3 bases, and the sequence between their germline boundaries is 19 bases long. Its CDR3 holds 16 amino acids, cysteine through phenylalanine. Only CDR3 DNA remains: 48 bases, in frame from the first base.